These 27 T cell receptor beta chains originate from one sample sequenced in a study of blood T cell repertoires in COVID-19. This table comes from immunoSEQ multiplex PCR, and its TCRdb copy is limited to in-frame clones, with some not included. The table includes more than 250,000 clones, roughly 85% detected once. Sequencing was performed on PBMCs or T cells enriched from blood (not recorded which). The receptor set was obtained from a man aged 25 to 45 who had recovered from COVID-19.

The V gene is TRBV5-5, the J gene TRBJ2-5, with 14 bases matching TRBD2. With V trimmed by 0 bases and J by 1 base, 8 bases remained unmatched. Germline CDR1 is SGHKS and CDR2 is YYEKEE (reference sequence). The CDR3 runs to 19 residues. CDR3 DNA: TGTGCCAGCAGCTTGGCCAACTTCGGGACTAGCGGGGGCCAAGAGACCCAGTACTTC. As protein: CASSLANFGTSGGQETQYF.

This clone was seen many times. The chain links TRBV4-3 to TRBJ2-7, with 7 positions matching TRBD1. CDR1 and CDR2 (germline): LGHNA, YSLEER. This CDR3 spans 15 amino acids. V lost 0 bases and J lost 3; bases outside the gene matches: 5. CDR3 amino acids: CASSQDRGYVYEQYF. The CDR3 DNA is TGCGCCAGCAGCCAAGACAGGGGGTATGTCTACGAGCAGTACTTC.

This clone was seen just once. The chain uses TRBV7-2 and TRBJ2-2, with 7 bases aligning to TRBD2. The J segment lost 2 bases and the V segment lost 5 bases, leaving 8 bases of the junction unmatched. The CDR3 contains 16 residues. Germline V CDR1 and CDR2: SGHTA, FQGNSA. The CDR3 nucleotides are TGTGCCAGCAGCCCCGGGCCTAGCGGTAACACCGGGGAGCTGTTTTTT. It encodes CASSPGPSGNTGELFF.

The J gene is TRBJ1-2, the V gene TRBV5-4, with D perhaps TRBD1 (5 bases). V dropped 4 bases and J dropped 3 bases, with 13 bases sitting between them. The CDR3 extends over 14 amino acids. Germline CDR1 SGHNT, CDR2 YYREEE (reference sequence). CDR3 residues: CASSLPGGYYGYTF. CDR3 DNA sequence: TGTGCCAGCAGCCTTCCGGGGGGGTACTATGGCTACACCTTC.

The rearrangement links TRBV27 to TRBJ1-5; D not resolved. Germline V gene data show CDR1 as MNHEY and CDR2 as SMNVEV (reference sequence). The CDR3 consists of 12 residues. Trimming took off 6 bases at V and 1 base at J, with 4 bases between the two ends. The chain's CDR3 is CASSKSNQPQHF. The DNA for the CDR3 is TGTGCCAGCAGCAAAAGCAATCAGCCCCAGCATTTT.

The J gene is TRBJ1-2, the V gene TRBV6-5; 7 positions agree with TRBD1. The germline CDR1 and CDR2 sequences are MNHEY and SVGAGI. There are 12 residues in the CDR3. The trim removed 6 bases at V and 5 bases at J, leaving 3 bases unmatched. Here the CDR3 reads CASSGTAYGYTF. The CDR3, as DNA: TGTGCCAGCAGCGGGACAGCGTATGGCTACACCTTC.

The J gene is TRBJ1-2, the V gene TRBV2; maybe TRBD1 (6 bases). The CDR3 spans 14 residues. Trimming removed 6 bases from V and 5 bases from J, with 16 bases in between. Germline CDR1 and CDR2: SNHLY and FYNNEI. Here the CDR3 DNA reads TGTGCCAGCAGCTGGACAGATCAGGGTTATGGCTACACCTTC. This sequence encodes CASSWTDQGYGYTF.

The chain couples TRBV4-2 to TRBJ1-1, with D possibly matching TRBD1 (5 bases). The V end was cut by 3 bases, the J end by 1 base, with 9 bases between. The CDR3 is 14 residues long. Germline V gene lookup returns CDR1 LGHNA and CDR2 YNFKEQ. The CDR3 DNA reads TGTGCCAGCAGCCACGAAGGACAGAACACTGAAGCTTTCTTT. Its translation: CASSHEGQNTEAFF.

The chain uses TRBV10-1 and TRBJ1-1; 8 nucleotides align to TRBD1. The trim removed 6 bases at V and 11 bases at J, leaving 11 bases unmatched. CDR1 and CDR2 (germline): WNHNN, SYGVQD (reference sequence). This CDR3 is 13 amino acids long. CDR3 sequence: CASRHRGKLSAFF. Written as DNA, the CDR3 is TGCGCCAGCAGGCACAGGGGGAAGCTCTCCGCTTTCTTT.

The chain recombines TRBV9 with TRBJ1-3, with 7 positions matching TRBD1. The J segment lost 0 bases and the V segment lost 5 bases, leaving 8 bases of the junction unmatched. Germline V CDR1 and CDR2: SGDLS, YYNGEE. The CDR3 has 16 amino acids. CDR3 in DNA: TGTGCCAGCAGTGAACAGGGGAAACTCTCTGGAAACACCATATATTTT. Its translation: CASSEQGKLSGNTIYF.

CDR3 in amino acids: CASSLPTGSNEKLFF. The CDR3 DNA is TGTGCCAGCAGCTTACCGACAGGGTCTAATGAAAAACTGTTTTTT. The V gene is TRBV5-4, the J gene TRBJ1-4; 7 bases agree with TRBD1. This CDR3 is built from 15 residues. Trimming removed 2 bases from V and 3 bases from J; junction bases left unmatched: 4. The germline V gene has CDR1 SGHNT and CDR2 YYREEE (reference sequence).

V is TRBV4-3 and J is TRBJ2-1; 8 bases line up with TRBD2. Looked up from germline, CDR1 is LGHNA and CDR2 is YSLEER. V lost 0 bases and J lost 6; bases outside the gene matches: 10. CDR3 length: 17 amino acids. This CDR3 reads CASSQDLFGGAFNEQFF. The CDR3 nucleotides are TGCGCCAGCAGCCAAGATCTCTTCGGGGGGGCCTTCAATGAGCAGTTCTTC.

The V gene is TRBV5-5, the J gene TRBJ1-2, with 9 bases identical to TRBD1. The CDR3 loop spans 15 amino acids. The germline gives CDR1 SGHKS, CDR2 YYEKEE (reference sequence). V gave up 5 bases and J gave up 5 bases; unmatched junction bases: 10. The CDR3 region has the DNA TGTGCCAGCAGAAAAGGACAGGGGAGGGTTTATGGCTACACCTTC. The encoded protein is CASRKGQGRVYGYTF.

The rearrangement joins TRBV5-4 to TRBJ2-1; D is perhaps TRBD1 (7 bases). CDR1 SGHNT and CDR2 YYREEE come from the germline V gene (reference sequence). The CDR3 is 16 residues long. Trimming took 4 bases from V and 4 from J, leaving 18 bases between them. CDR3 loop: CASSPPRGDGYNEQFF. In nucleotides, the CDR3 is TGTGCCAGCAGCCCACCCAGGGGGGACGGTTACAATGAGCAGTTCTTC.

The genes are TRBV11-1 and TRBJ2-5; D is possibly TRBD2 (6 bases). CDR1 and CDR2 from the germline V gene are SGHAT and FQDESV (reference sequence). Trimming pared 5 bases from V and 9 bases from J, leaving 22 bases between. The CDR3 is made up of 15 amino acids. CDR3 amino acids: CASSPGVLGSRAQYF. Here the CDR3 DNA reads TGTGCCAGCAGCCCGGGGGTATTAGGGAGTAGGGCCCAGTACTTC.

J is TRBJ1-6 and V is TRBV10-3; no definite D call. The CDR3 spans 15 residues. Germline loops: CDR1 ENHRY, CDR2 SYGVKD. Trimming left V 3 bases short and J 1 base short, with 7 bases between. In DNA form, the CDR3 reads TGTGCCATCAGTGACCCGGGGTCCTATAATTCACCCCTCCACTTT. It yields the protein CAISDPGSYNSPLHF.

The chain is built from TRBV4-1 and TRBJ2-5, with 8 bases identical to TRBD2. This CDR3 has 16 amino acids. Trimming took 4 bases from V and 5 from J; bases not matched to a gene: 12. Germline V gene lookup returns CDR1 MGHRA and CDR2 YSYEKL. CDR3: CASSLAGGGAGETQYF. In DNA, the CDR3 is TGCGCCAGCAGCCTCGCGGGGGGCGGGGCAGGCGAGACCCAGTACTTC.

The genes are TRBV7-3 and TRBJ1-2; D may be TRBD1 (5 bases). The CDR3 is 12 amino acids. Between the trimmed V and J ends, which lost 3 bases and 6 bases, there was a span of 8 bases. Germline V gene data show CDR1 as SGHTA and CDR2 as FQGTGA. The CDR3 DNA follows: TGTGCCAGCAGCTTGCAGGGCCATGGCTACACCTTC. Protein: CASSLQGHGYTF.

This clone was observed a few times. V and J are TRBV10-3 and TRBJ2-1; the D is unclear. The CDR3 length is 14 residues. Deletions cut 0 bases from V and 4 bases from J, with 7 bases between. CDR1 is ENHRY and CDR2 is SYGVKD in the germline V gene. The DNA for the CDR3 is TGTGCCATCAGTGAGTCAGACAATTACAATGAGCAGTTCTTC. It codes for CAISESDNYNEQFF.

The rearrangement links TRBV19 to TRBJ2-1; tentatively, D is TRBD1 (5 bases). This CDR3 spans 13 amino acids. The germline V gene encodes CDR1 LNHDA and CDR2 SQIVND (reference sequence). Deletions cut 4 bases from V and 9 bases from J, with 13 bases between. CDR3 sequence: CASSTTWQGEQFF. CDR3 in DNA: TGTGCCAGTAGTACGACATGGCAGGGTGAGCAGTTCTTC.

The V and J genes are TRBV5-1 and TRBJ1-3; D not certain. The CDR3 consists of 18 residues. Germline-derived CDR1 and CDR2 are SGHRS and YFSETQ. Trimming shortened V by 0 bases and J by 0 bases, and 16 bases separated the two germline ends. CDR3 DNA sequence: TGCGCCAGCAGCTTGGAAGCGGTCAGGTCAGGCTCTGGAAACACCATATATTTT. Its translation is CASSLEAVRSGSGNTIYF. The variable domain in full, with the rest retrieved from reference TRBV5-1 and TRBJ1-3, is KAGVTQTPRYLIKTRGQQVTLSCSPISGHRSVSWYQQTPGQGLQFLFEYFSETQRNKGNFPGRFSGRQFSNSRSEMNVSTLELGDSALYLCASSLEAVRSGSGNTIYFGEGSWLTVV.

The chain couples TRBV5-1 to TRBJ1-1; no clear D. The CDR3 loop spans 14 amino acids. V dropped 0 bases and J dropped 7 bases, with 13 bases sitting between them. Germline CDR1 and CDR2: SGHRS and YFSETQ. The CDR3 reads CASSLARGFGEAFF. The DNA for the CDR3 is TGCGCCAGCAGCTTGGCCCGAGGATTTGGTGAAGCTTTCTTT.

The DNA for the CDR3 is TGCGCCAGCCGACAGGGGAACACCGGGGAGCTGTTTTTT. Protein: CASRQGNTGELFF. The chain has TRBV5-1 and TRBJ2-2; 7 bases align to TRBD1. Germline trimming cut 7 bases from V and 1 base from J; bases unmatched to any gene: 1. The CDR3 loop spans 13 amino acids. CDR1 is SGHRS, CDR2 YFSETQ, per germline.

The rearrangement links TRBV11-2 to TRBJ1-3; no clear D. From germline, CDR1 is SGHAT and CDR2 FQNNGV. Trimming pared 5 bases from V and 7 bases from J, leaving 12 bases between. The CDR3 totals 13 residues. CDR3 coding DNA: TGTGCCAGCAGCCCGAGCATAGATAACACCATATATTTT. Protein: CASSPSIDNTIYF.

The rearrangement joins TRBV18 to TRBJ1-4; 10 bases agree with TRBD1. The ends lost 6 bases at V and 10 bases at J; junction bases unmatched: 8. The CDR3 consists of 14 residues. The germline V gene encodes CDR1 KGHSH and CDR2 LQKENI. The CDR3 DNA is TGTGCCAGCTCTCCCAGGACAGGGGGAGCAAAACTGTTTTTT. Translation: CASSPRTGGAKLFF.

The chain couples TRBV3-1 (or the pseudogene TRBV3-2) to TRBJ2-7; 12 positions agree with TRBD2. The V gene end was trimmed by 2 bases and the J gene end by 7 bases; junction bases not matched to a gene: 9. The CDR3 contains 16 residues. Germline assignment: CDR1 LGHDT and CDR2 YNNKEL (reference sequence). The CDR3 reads CASSQSTSGGPKEQYF. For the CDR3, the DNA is TGTGCCAGCAGCCAATCGACTAGCGGGGGTCCCAAGGAGCAGTACTTC.

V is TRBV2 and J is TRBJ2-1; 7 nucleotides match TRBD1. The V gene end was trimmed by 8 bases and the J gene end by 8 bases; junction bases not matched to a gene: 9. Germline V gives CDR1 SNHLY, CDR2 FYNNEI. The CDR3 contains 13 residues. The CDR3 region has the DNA TGTGCCAGCGGAGACAGGGCCGGGGATGAGCAGTTCTTC. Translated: CASGDRAGDEQFF. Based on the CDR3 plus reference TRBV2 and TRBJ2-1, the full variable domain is EPEVTQTPSHQVTQMGQEVILRCVPISNHLYFYWYRQILGQKVEFLVSFYNNEISEKSEIFDDQFSVERPDGSNFTLKIRSTKLEDSAMYFCASGDRAGDEQFFGPGTRLTVL.